The rows below give T cell receptor beta chains drawn from one sample of a study of PD-1 blockade in classical Hodgkin lymphoma. This table comes from immunoSEQ multiplex PCR, and its TCRdb copy is limited to in-frame clones, with some not included. The sample shows 50,000 or so clones, just under 75% of them seen only once. The input for sequencing was peripheral blood mononuclear cells (PBMCs), taken before the second cycle of nivolumab. These receptors all stem from a human donor with classical Hodgkin lymphoma. Each CDR3 is given with its conserved first and last residue. Expanded clones get a size class; other rows say once, few or many, or leave the size out.

>TRBV5-1|TRBJ1-5|few
CASSTSVEQPQHF
>TRBV19|-|once
CASSLKLEYEQYF
>TRBV21-1|TRBJ2-5|-
CASSKAGSGTGQETQYF
>TRBV27|TRBJ2-7|few
CASSPGTGNSYEQYF
>TRBV6-5|TRBJ1-1|-
CASSFRDSEAFF
>TRBV30|TRBJ2-2|-
CAWSRGGTVGELFF
>TRBV6-5|TRBJ1-4|-
CASSYSAVEKLFF
>TRBV19|TRBJ1-1|few
CASSIFGTEAFF
>TRBV6-6|TRBJ2-1|-
CASSYSTGTVDEQFF
>TRBV9|TRBJ1-1|few
CASSAGTLGDTEAFF
>TRBV5-8|TRBJ2-3|-
CASSLVRGADTQYF
>TRBV2|TRBJ1-5|-
CASMGGGAGNQPQHF